This is a list of T cell receptor beta chains from one sample in a study of blood T cell repertoires in COVID-19. Sequencing used immunoSEQ multiplex PCR; TCRdb keeps in-frame clones, though not all of them. The repertoire holds more than 250,000 clones, with about 89% as singletons. The sample consisted of PBMCs or T cells enriched from blood (not recorded which). Receptors originate from a young woman who had recovered from COVID-19. CDR3s leave out the opening cysteine and the closing phenylalanine or tryptophan.

cdr3_aa j_call v_call
ASSRGLGRTTNTGELF TRBJ2-2 TRBV7-3
SVAGVRTSDPSTDTQY TRBJ2-3 TRBV29-1
ASILTAPGQKNTEAF TRBJ1-1 TRBV28
ASSFPGGNEQF TRBJ2-1 TRBV5-1
ASSLNPTGGWDEQF TRBJ2-1 TRBV7-2
ASTYRTGNSDIQY TRBJ2-4 TRBV5-1
ASSLEGGPNEKLF TRBJ1-4 TRBV4-3
ASSSPRQVMGNQPQH TRBJ1-5 TRBV28
AWSVLDSRENTEAF TRBJ1-1 TRBV30
ASGRTGGGEQY TRBJ2-7 TRBV7-9
ARGQGGGSNEKLF TRBJ1-4 TRBV2
ASSLIGLAGALNAGELF TRBJ2-2 TRBV7-3
ASSITSGHTDTQY TRBJ2-3 TRBV19
ASRVDRAITEAF TRBJ1-1 TRBV6-5
ASSGGSQETQY TRBJ2-5 TRBV19
ASSQDNNRVGSPLH TRBJ1-6 TRBV4-3
AWRPMYGTATGSNYGYT TRBJ1-2 TRBV30
ASSGRTSGGTDTQY TRBJ2-3 TRBV19
ASSQDRTSNQPQH TRBJ1-5 TRBV28
ASSPRGGKNIQY TRBJ2-4 TRBV3-1/TRBV3-2
ASSVDGSRISGANVLT TRBJ2-6 TRBV9
ASSLQGGYT TRBJ1-2 TRBV7-8
ASSGLTGDEQY TRBJ2-7 TRBV13
ASTADRVDEKLF TRBJ1-4 TRBV25-1
ASSFTGDEQY TRBJ2-7 TRBV6-5
ASSLFVGEHYGYT TRBJ1-2 TRBV7-8
ASSPLEGGKVEQF TRBJ2-1 TRBV28
AISEASGRASEQY TRBJ2-7 TRBV10-3
ASSVDPAGAVSYNEQF TRBJ2-1 TRBV9
ASSQAQETQY TRBJ2-5 TRBV11-3
ASSIETGNTEAF TRBJ1-1 TRBV19
ASSPGLVVRYNEQF TRBJ2-1 TRBV7-8
ASSQELDPEAF TRBJ1-1 TRBV4-1
ASSTAQSFEQY TRBJ2-7 TRBV4-1
ASSRLADMMEKLF TRBJ1-4 TRBV28
ASSLEDRGQY TRBJ2-3 TRBV7-9
ASSLDTGDYGYT TRBJ1-2 TRBV11-2
ASSEQTGSTEAF TRBJ1-1 TRBV7-2
ASSLPSGVGGNTIY TRBJ1-3 TRBV7-2
ASSFEGRNGYT TRBJ1-2 TRBV27
ASCRGLGSTEAF TRBJ1-1 TRBV6-6